A selection of T cell receptor beta chains follows, all from one sample in a study of OX40 agonist ivuxolimab in advanced cancers. Repertoires were generated with immunoSEQ multiplex PCR, while TCRdb's copy carries only in-frame clones and drops some. The sample includes 74,000 or so clones, more than 70% of them seen just once. Sequencing used CD4+ or CD8+ T cells sorted from blood, obtained in a trial of the OX40 agonist ivuxolimab. These TCRs come from an adult with an advanced solid tumor such as melanoma, head and neck, liver or kidney cancer. Both conserved end residues are trimmed from each CDR3. D genes are given only for firm matches.

v_gene	d_gene	CDR3aa
TRBV10-3	TRBD2	AISVIQRETLSDEQF
TRBV7-9	TRBD2	ASSNRLASSTDTQY
TRBV7-9	TRBD1	ASSSPRTGFAYEQY
TRBV5-1	TRBD1	ASSRTGGGSDTQY
TRBV5-1	-	ASSLEEGSNQPQH
TRBV4-1	TRBD2	ASSQYLSGSSYEQY
TRBV9	-	ASSVGRERGRVEQY
TRBV7-2	TRBD2	ASSLAWEGQETQY
TRBV7-9	-	VSGQGGYEQY
TRBV5-6	-	ASSLGGEQY
TRBV29-1	-	SVWTDKDGYT
TRBV2	-	ASSELDPGEDEQY
TRBV7-9	TRBD2	ASSIGLAGGYNEQF
TRBV6-1	-	ASSEWEVDRSYEQY
TRBV2	-	ASSGPFYGYT
TRBV28	TRBD1	ASTLGGTVTEAF
TRBV5-1	TRBD1	ASSLEPGQYYEQY
TRBV7-6	-	ASSLAGTSYEQY
TRBV29-1	TRBD1	SVEVRTGDYGYT
TRBV28	-	ASSLLGMTVGNTIY
TRBV11-2	TRBD1	ASSPRLGDRGTYEQY
TRBV19	-	ASSISSGKQPQH
TRBV7-2	-	ASSLGRGPSYEQY
TRBV28	-	ASSLGSRARLEAF
TRBV2	-	ASSESGQPQH
TRBV5-1	-	ASSLFHLNGYT
TRBV29-1	-	SVGGRFTYEQY